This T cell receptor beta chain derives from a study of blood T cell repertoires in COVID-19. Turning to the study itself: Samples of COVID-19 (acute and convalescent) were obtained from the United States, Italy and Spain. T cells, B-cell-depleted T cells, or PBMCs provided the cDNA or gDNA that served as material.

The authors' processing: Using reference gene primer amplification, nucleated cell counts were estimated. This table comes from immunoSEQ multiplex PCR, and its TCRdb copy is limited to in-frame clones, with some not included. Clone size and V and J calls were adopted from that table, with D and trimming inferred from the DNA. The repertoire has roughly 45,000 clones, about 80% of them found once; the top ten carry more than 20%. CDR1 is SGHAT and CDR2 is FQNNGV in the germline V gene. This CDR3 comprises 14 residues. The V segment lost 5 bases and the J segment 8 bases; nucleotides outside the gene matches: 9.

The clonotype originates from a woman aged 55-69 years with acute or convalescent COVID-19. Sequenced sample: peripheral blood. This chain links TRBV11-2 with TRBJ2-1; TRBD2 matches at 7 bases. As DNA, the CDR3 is TGTGCCAGCAGCGGCACTAGCGAATTGCATGAGCAGTTCTTC. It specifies CASSGTSELHEQFF. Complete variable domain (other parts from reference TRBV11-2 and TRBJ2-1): EAGVAQSPRYKIIEKRQSVAFWCNPISGHATLYWYQQILGQGPKLLIQFQNNGVVDDSQLPKDRFSAERLKGVDSTLKIQPAKLEDSAVYLCASSGTSELHEQFFGPGTRLTVL.